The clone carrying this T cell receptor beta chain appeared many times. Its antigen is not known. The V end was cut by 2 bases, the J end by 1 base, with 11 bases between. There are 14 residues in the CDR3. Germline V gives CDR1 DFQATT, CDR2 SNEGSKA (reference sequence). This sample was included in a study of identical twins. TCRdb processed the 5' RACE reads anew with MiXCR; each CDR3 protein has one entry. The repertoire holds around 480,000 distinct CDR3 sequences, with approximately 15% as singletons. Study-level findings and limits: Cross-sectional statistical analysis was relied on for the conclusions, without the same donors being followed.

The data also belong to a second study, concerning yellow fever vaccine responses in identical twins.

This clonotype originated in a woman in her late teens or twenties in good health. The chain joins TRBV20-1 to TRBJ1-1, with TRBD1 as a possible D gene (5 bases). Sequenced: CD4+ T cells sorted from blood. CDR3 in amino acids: CSARSARENTEAFF. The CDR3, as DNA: TGCAGTGCTAGATCGGCCAGGGAGAACACTGAAGCTTTCTTT.